This is a list of T cell receptor beta chains from one sample in a study of control samples from healthy donors and cancer patients. The method was immunoSEQ multiplex PCR; TCRdb's version includes in-frame clones alone and lacks a portion of them. The sample has almost 90,000 clones, 85% to 90% seen once; the top ten hold roughly 2.1%. The sequenced material came from blood. The receptors derive from a woman aged 40-49 years in good health. The CDR3 runs from the conserved cysteine through the conserved F or W.

v_call	j_call	cdr3_aa
TRBV5-1	TRBJ1-2	CASSLAVRLNGYTF
TRBV19	TRBJ2-1	CASSSRGVAGINEQFF
TRBV5-8	TRBJ2-7	CASSLDGGGITYEQYF
TRBV7-2	TRBJ2-3	CASSLGDSKYF
TRBV5-5	TRBJ2-1	CASSRAGTSYNEQFF
TRBV6-5	TRBJ2-6	CASTIGGSGANVLTF
TRBV9	TRBJ1-2	CASSARLETGSSYGYTF
TRBV12-5	TRBJ2-7	CASGLVMGTGVDEQYF
TRBV7-8	TRBJ1-2	CASSLVGIGGYTF
TRBV6-2/TRBV6-3	TRBJ1-1	CASSYGGSGEAFF
TRBV7-8	TRBJ1-2	CASSFRGGYGYTF
TRBV11-3	TRBJ2-4	CASSRDGIAKNIQYF
TRBV18	TRBJ1-2	CASSPRQGENYGYTF
TRBV6-5	TRBJ2-7	CASTTQAGGLGEQYF
TRBV2	TRBJ2-1	CASSEYGFSYNEQFF
TRBV4-1	TRBJ1-2	CASSQEGRGLLGGYTF
TRBV24-1	TRBJ2-1	CATSDSRSTRYNEQFF
TRBV27	TRBJ1-1	CASSLSRMNTEAFF
TRBV9	TRBJ2-3	CASSGGQGVSTDTQYF
TRBV19	TRBJ2-6	CASEGAFGSGANVLTF
TRBV11-3	TRBJ2-7	CASSLGQVYEQYF
TRBV4-1	TRBJ2-5	CASSQDLSTKETQYF
TRBV27	TRBJ1-6	CASSLVGRSYNSPLHF
TRBV18	TRBJ1-6	CASSFAGTGGSPLHF
TRBV5-5	TRBJ1-1	CASFGQATEAFF
TRBV7-9	TRBJ2-1	CASSLAPWENNEQFF
TRBV4-3	TRBJ1-1	CASSQDDRVGSEAFF
TRBV7-9	TRBJ1-2	CASSLDFYGYTF
TRBV19	TRBJ1-5	CASRAGRNSNQPQHF
TRBV7-9	TRBJ1-5	CASAMTDQPQHF
TRBV6-2/TRBV6-3	TRBJ2-4	CASSQTTKGSLAKNIQYF
TRBV15	TRBJ2-7	CATRVPSSNEQYF
TRBV30	TRBJ2-7	CAWSVGGRNEQYF
TRBV10-1	TRBJ1-2	CASRKREAGYTF
TRBV7-2	TRBJ1-2	CASSLGTNYGYTF
TRBV18	TRBJ2-2	CASSPLDTGELFF
TRBV27	TRBJ1-1	CASSLKAGSNTEAFF
TRBV6-2/TRBV6-3	TRBJ2-7	CASRPPGLADISYEQYF
TRBV6-4	TRBJ2-1	CASSLESYNEQFF
TRBV19	TRBJ2-2	CASRTGQGNTGELFF
TRBV4-3	TRBJ2-2	CASSQDPLAAGGTGELFF
TRBV27	TRBJ1-1	CASSFWGGEAFF
TRBV6-5	TRBJ2-1	CASSYSRGGRYNEQFF
TRBV6-5	TRBJ2-3	CASSRTGTDTQYF
TRBV10-1	TRBJ1-2	CASSTGDQGYTF
TRBV6-6	TRBJ1-3	CASSSERLSGNTIYF
TRBV6-2/TRBV6-3	TRBJ2-6	CASTPGGRGSGANVLTF
TRBV6-2/TRBV6-3	TRBJ2-7	CASSYDILVEQYF
TRBV9	TRBJ1-1	CASSPRTGSGTEAFF
TRBV24-1	TRBJ2-3	CATSELAVDTQYF
TRBV18	TRBJ2-7	CASSLPLGEQYF
TRBV4-3	TRBJ1-4	CASSQEVRRNEKLFF
TRBV9	TRBJ2-1	CASSGTVFSYNEQFF
TRBV6-5	TRBJ1-5	CASSLGGEGNQPQHF
TRBV27	TRBJ2-7	CASRKTTGTGSYEQYF
TRBV2	TRBJ1-2	CASSPQGYPGYGYTF
TRBV18	TRBJ2-5	CASSPYPAGASGTQYF
TRBV18	TRBJ2-3	CASSPLTGSSTDTQYF
TRBV14	TRBJ2-3	CASSQGPGLQKGADTQYF